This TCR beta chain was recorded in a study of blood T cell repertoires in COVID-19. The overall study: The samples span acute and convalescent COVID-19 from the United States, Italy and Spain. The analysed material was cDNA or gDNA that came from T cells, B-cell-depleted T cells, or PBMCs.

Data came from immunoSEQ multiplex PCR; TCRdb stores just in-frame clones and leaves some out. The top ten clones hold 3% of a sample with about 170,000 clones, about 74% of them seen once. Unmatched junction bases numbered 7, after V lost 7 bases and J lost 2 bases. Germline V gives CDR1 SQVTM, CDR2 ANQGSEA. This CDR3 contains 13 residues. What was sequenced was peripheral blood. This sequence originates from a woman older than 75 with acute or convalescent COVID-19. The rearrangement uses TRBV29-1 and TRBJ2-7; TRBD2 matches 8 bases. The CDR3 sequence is CSASGSLPYEQYF. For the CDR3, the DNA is TGCAGCGCCAGCGGGAGCCTGCCCTACGAGCAGTACTTC.